This T cell receptor beta chain was profiled in a study of response to subunit inactivated influenza vaccine. Trimming removed 0 bases at V and 2 bases at J, with 8 bases between. The CDR3 runs to 16 residues. Germline CDR1 is LGHDT and CDR2 is YNNKEL (reference sequence). This clonotype appeared many times. Using its own MiXCR run on the RT-PCR reads, TCRdb lists one record per CDR3 protein. Among around 200,000 distinct CDR3 sequences listed, roughly 8.7% were seen once. The clonotype was recovered from a man in his forties or fifties who received an inactivated influenza vaccine. The specimen was non-naive T cells sorted from PBMCs, collected on the day of vaccination. The genes are TRBV3-1 and TRBJ2-6; D not certain. CDR3 bases: TGTGCCAGCAGCCAAGATGGGTGGGCTGGGGCCAACGTCCTGACTTTC. Translation: CASSQDGWAGANVLTF.